The entry that follows covers one T cell receptor (beta chain) sequence. What it recognizes is unknown. The CDR3 runs to 15 residues. Germline CDR1 and CDR2: LNHDA and SQIVND (reference sequence). Trimming cost V 5 bases and J 4 bases, with 17 bases left between them. Some clones are missing from TCRdb's copy, which holds only in-frame ones; the method was immunoSEQ multiplex PCR. The table includes 130,000 or so clones, more than 85% detected once. These data are taken from a study of T cell responses to AZD1222 COVID-19 vaccine. Overall study findings and caveats: Of spike-specific TCRs, nearly half reportedly target regions left unmutated in variants. Donors were chiefly white British, with a greater number of females, and clonal diversity was perhaps underestimated. Seropositive AZD1222 recipients at baseline numbered only 6 or 7.

The receptor was isolated from an adult in good health. V and J are TRBV19 and TRBJ1-2; D remains ambiguous. The material was peripheral blood, obtained on day 0 of MenACWY control vaccination. Written as DNA, the CDR3 is TGTGCCAGTAGTCCGCACACCAATTACCTCTATGGCTACACCTTC. This gives the protein CASSPHTNYLYGYTF. Drawing the rest from reference TRBV19 and TRBJ1-2, the complete variable domain is DGGITQSPKYLFRKEGQNVTLSCEQNLNHDAMYWYRQDPGQGLRLIYYSQIVNDFQKGDIAEGYSVSREKKESFPLTVTSAQKNPTAFYLCASSPHTNYLYGYTFGSGTRLTVV.